The 29 T cell receptor beta chains below were found in one sample sequenced in a study of radiotherapy plus CTLA-4 blockade in lung cancer. Clones were sequenced by immunoSEQ multiplex PCR, and TCRdb holds only the in-frame ones, with some missing. Of tens of thousands of clones listed, 65% to 85% were seen once; the top ten hold more than 15%. This material consisted of peripheral blood, taken from a patient treated with radiotherapy plus ipilimumab. Every receptor here comes from a human donor with non-small cell lung cancer whose response to radiotherapy plus ipilimumab could not be evaluated. Some clones in this sample may be carry-over from other donors' samples.

V gene TRBV15 combines with J gene TRBJ2-5; D unresolved. Trimming pared 3 bases from V and 5 bases from J, leaving 7 bases between. The CDR3 spans 12 residues. The germline V gene encodes CDR1 LNHNV and CDR2 YYDKDF (reference sequence). This CDR3 reads CATSSRRETQYF. Written as DNA, the CDR3 is TGTGCCACCAGCAGCCGTCGGGAGACCCAGTACTTC.

V and J are TRBV5-1 and TRBJ1-6; D possibly corresponds to TRBD1 (6 bases). V gave up 0 bases and J gave up 7 bases, with 14 bases separating them. The CDR3 is 16 amino acids. Germline V CDR1 and CDR2: SGHRS, YFSETQ. CDR3 protein: CASSLGETGWNSPLHF. CDR3 DNA sequence: TGCGCCAGCAGCTTGGGGGAGACAGGCTGGAATTCACCCCTCCACTTT.

CDR3 coding DNA: TGTGCCAGCAGTGGTGGCAGGGGGCAGCCCCAGCATTTT. This translates into CASSGGRGQPQHF. The J gene is TRBJ1-5, the V gene TRBV2, with 7 bases lining up with TRBD1. Germline CDR1 SNHLY, CDR2 FYNNEI. V lost 4 bases to trimming and J lost 7 bases; unmatched junction nucleotides: 4. The CDR3 spans 13 residues. Full variable domain (outside the CDR3, taken from reference TRBV2 and TRBJ1-5): EPEVTQTPSHQVTQMGQEVILRCVPISNHLYFYWYRQILGQKVEFLVSFYNNEISEKSEIFDDQFSVERPDGSNFTLKIRSTKLEDSAMYFCASSGGRGQPQHFGDGTRLSIL.

This chain uses TRBV28 with TRBJ1-2; no reliable D call. Germline V gene sequence: CDR1 MDHEN, CDR2 SYDVKM. The CDR3 spans 13 residues. V was trimmed by 5 bases and J by 5 bases, leaving 12 bases between them. Here the CDR3 DNA reads TGTGCCAGCAGTAGAGAAGAGAAGTATGGCTACACCTTC. Protein sequence: CASSREEKYGYTF.

The table lists this clone with a count of one. The V and J genes are TRBV5-1 and TRBJ2-1; tentatively, D is TRBD1 (7 bases). This CDR3 is 17 amino acids long. V lost 7 bases, J lost 6 bases, and 26 bases lay in between. Germline V gene lookup returns CDR1 SGHRS and CDR2 YFSETQ. The CDR3: CASGPALYRGGGNEQFF. The CDR3 DNA reads as TGCGCCAGCGGACCCGCCCTATACAGGGGAGGCGGCAATGAGCAGTTCTTC.

This chain connects TRBV6-5 to TRBJ2-3, with 9 bases matching TRBD2. CDR1 MNHEY and CDR2 SVGAGI come from the germline V gene. Trimming took 0 bases from V and 3 from J; bases not matched to a gene: 4. The CDR3 totals 16 residues. The CDR3 region is CASSYSGGLATDTQYF. The CDR3 DNA sequence: TGTGCCAGCAGTTACTCGGGGGGACTAGCTACAGATACGCAGTATTTT.

This clone has just one count. The rearrangement joins TRBV6-5 to TRBJ2-1; D is possibly TRBD1 (6 bases). The V gene's germline CDR1 is MNHEY and CDR2 SVGAGI. The V and J ends lost 2 bases and 7 bases respectively, with 9 bases between them. The CDR3 is made up of 13 amino acids. CDR3: CASSYGTKNEQFF. The CDR3 bases are TGTGCCAGCAGTTACGGGACAAAAAATGAGCAGTTCTTC.

In this sample, this clone turned up a few times. The V call is TRBV5-1, the J call TRBJ2-7, with unresolved D. Germline V gene sequence: CDR1 SGHRS, CDR2 YFSETQ. Trimming removed 0 bases from V and 2 bases from J, with 12 bases in between. CDR3 size: 15 residues. CDR3 loop: CASSLAGRLPYEQYF. The CDR3 DNA reads as TGCGCCAGCAGCTTGGCGGGTAGGCTCCCCTACGAGCAGTACTTC.

J is TRBJ1-1 and V is TRBV5-1; no definite D call. V lost 2 bases to trimming and J lost 3 bases, with 8 bases between them. The germline V gene has CDR1 SGHRS and CDR2 YFSETQ. The CDR3 runs 13 residues. Written as DNA, the CDR3 is TGCGCCAGCAGCTTTCATACTGACACTGAAGCTTTCTTT. It codes for CASSFHTDTEAFF.

In this sample, this clone turned up a few times. The chain links TRBV28 to TRBJ1-1, with TRBD1 matching 7 bases. The germline gives CDR1 MDHEN, CDR2 SYDVKM. This CDR3 has 13 amino acids. V lost 3 bases to trimming and J lost 4 bases; unmatched junction nucleotides: 2. CDR3 nucleotides: TGTGCCAGCAGTTTGAACAGGGGCACTGAAGCTTTCTTT. Protein product: CASSLNRGTEAFF.

V gene TRBV19 combines with J gene TRBJ1-6; TRBD1 matches at 7 bases. The CDR3 loop spans 13 amino acids. Trimming cost V 4 bases and J 18 bases; bases outside gene matches: 12. The germline CDR1 and CDR2 sequences are LNHDA and SQIVND (reference sequence). CDR3 nucleotides: TGTGCCAGTAGTACCTTGACAGGGCTGGATCCCCACTTT. This encodes CASSTLTGLDPHF.

The rearrangement links TRBV7-2 to TRBJ2-4; 9 nucleotides match TRBD1. The length of the CDR3 is 13 residues. CDR1 is SGHTA and CDR2 is FQGNSA in the germline V gene. V gave up 4 bases and J gave up 6 bases; unmatched junction bases: 1. The CDR3 reads CASSWGQGNIQYF. For the CDR3, the DNA is TGTGCCAGCAGCTGGGGACAGGGAAACATTCAGTACTTC.

This clone was seen a handful of times. The chain recombines TRBV6-5 with TRBJ1-3; no clear D gene. V was clipped by 0 bases and J by 4 bases, with 10 bases between them. The CDR3 sequence is 15 residues long. CDR1 is MNHEY, CDR2 SVGAGI, per germline. CDR3 DNA: TGTGCCAGCAGTTACTCGACGGGGTTAGGAAACACCATATATTTT. This encodes CASSYSTGLGNTIYF.

V is TRBV7-9 and J is TRBJ2-1; 13 bases align to TRBD2. J was trimmed by 4 bases and V by 5 bases; bases with no gene match: 2. Germline CDR1 SEHNR, CDR2 FQNEAQ (reference sequence). The CDR3 has 15 amino acids. The CDR3 protein is CASSILAGGYNEQFF. The DNA of the CDR3 is TGTGCCAGCAGCATACTAGCGGGGGGGTACAATGAGCAGTTCTTC.

In nucleotides, the CDR3 is TGTGCCAGCAGTTACTCGATGACTAGCGGCACAGATACGCAGTATTTT. This codes for CASSYSMTSGTDTQYF. The V gene is TRBV6-5, the J gene TRBJ2-3, with 8 bases that match TRBD2. This CDR3 spans 16 amino acids. Trimming removed 0 bases from V and 1 base from J; junction bases left unmatched: 3. Germline assignment: CDR1 MNHEY and CDR2 SVGAGI.

This clone was detected only once. The chain couples TRBV19 to TRBJ1-6, with 8 positions matching TRBD1. V lost 4 bases and J lost 8; bases outside the gene matches: 7. CDR1 is LNHDA and CDR2 is SQIVND in the germline V gene (reference sequence). The CDR3 consists of 15 residues. This chain's CDR3 is CASSTVTGVDSPLHF. CDR3 sequence (DNA): TGTGCCAGTAGTACCGTGACAGGGGTCGATTCACCCCTCCACTTT.

The CDR3 protein is CASNPPLGYNEQFF. CDR3 in DNA: TGTGCCAGCAACCCCCCCCTCGGGTACAATGAGCAGTTCTTC. The rearrangement links TRBV28 to TRBJ2-1; D is ambiguous. Germline V gene data show CDR1 as MDHEN and CDR2 as SYDVKM. CDR3 length: 14 amino acids. V lost 7 bases and J lost 4, with 14 bases in between.

V and J are TRBV28 and TRBJ2-7; 9 nucleotides line up with TRBD2. V shed 3 bases, J shed 4 bases, and the junction held 4 bases outside the gene matches. Germline values: CDR1 MDHEN, CDR2 SYDVKM. The CDR3 covers 14 residues. CDR3: CASSFGGGAYEQYF. The CDR3 nucleotides are TGTGCCAGCAGTTTCGGCGGGGGGGCATACGAGCAGTACTTC.

This clone occurred a few times. V and J are TRBV7-9 and TRBJ1-1; 7 bases align to TRBD1. The CDR3 totals 13 residues. V gave up 4 bases and J gave up 5 bases; unmatched junction bases: 4. Germline-derived CDR1 and CDR2 are SEHNR and FQNEAQ (reference sequence). CDR3 sequence reads: CASSSETGTEAFF. CDR3 in DNA: TGTGCCAGCAGCTCAGAGACAGGGACTGAAGCTTTCTTT.

The chain couples TRBV5-6 to TRBJ2-3; 8 bases align to TRBD2. The CDR3 is 14 amino acids. J was trimmed by 4 bases and V by 4 bases; bases with no gene match: 5. The germline V gene encodes CDR1 SGHDT and CDR2 YYEEEE. Written as DNA, the CDR3 is TGTGCCAGCAGCCCCGGACTAGCCGCAGATACGCAGTATTTT. It codes for CASSPGLAADTQYF. Filled out from reference TRBV5-6 and TRBJ2-3, the complete variable domain reads DAGVTQSPTHLIKTRGQQVTLRCSPKSGHDTVSWYQQALGQGPQFIFQYYEEEERQRGNFPDRFSGHQFPNYSSELNVNALLLGDSALYLCASSPGLAADTQYFGPGTRLTVL.

The chain couples TRBV6-6 to TRBJ2-5; D is perhaps TRBD1 (6 bases). The J call may not be correct, given that the DNA end is closer to TRBJ2-7. The CDR3 is 11 amino acids. Germline V gene lookup returns CDR1 MNHNY and CDR2 SVGAGI (reference sequence). As DNA, the CDR3 is TGTGCCAGCAGTTTCAGGGGCGAGCAGTACTTC. As protein: CASSFRGEQYF.

This clone has only a few counts. The chain is built from TRBV7-2 and TRBJ1-2; no clear D. CDR3 length: 14 residues. Looked up from germline, CDR1 is SGHTA and CDR2 is FQGNSA. Trimming shortened V by 5 bases and J by 6 bases, and 16 bases separated the two germline ends. The CDR3 reads CASSPSGLPNGYTF. In nucleotides, the CDR3 is TGTGCCAGCAGCCCGTCCGGGTTACCGAATGGCTACACCTTC.

This chain joins TRBV27 and TRBJ2-5; 10 bases fit TRBD1. The ends lost 6 bases at V and 5 bases at J; junction bases unmatched: 6. This CDR3 has 14 amino acids. CDR1 is MNHEY, CDR2 SMNVEV, per germline (reference sequence). Here the CDR3 DNA reads TGTGCCAGCAGGCGGACAGGGGGAAAGGAGACCCAGTACTTC. Translated, it gives CASRRTGGKETQYF.

This CDR3 is CASRKPGLAGGRETQYF. The CDR3 DNA reads TGTGCCAGCAGAAAGCCGGGACTAGCGGGGGGGAGGGAGACCCAGTACTTC. The chain couples TRBV7-2 to TRBJ2-5; 16 nucleotides align to TRBD2. The germline V gene encodes CDR1 SGHTA and CDR2 FQGNSA. The CDR3 length is 17 residues. V shed 6 bases, J shed 5 bases, and the junction held 9 bases outside the gene matches.

V gene TRBV4-3 combines with J gene TRBJ1-1; 11 bases are a match to TRBD1. The CDR3 sequence is 16 residues long. The V segment lost 3 bases and the J segment 0 bases; nucleotides outside the gene matches: 3. CDR1 and CDR2 (germline): LGHNA, YSLEER. The CDR3 DNA reads TGCGCCAGCAGCCACGGGACAGGGGGGATGAACACTGAAGCTTTCTTT. It specifies CASSHGTGGMNTEAFF.

The rearrangement joins TRBV7-2 to TRBJ2-1; TRBD1 is a possible D gene (6 bases). V gave up 4 bases and J gave up 7 bases, with 20 bases separating them. This CDR3 comprises 16 residues. Per the germline V gene, CDR1 is SGHTA and CDR2 is FQGNSA. This chain's CDR3 is CASSSDGRGAANEQFF. For the CDR3, the DNA is TGTGCCAGCAGCTCGGACGGCAGGGGAGCGGCGAATGAGCAGTTCTTC.

This clone was picked up a small number of times. The rearrangement links TRBV5-5 to TRBJ1-2; 10 nucleotides align to TRBD1. Germline assignment: CDR1 SGHKS and CDR2 YYEKEE (reference sequence). The CDR3 is 13 amino acids. V dropped 10 bases and J dropped 3; count of bases not matched to a gene: 6. In DNA, the CDR3 is TGTGCCGGCCGAGGACAGGGGGACTATGGCTACACCTTC. Translating it yields CAGRGQGDYGYTF.

This chain links TRBV19 with TRBJ2-6, with D possibly matching TRBD1 (5 bases). Looked up from germline, CDR1 is LNHDA and CDR2 is SQIVND (reference sequence). Trimming took off 0 bases at V and 0 bases at J, with 15 bases between the two ends. This CDR3 is 19 amino acids long. The CDR3 DNA is TGTGCCAGTAGTATAGAGGAGTCAGGGTGGGCCTCTGGGGCCAACGTCCTGACTTTC. It specifies CASSIEESGWASGANVLTF.

The chain links TRBV28 to TRBJ1-2; possible D gene TRBD1, 5 bases. CDR1 MDHEN and CDR2 SYDVKM come from the germline V gene. The CDR3 consists of 15 residues. V was clipped by 7 bases and J by 8 bases, with 23 bases between them. The CDR3 is CASIPPGLPGQGYTF. The CDR3 bases are TGTGCCAGCATCCCGCCAGGGCTTCCTGGGCAAGGCTACACCTTC.